This T cell receptor (beta chain) comes out of a study of shared clonotypes between healthy human individuals. Overall study context: The study used three CD4 naive, three CD4 memory, two CD8 naive and one CD8 memory plate per donor. Whole-study results and caveats: Generation probability values for non-shared clonotypes were lower than those for clonotypes shared by all four donors.

Positive CCR7 selection of CD45RO-negative cells yielded the naive CD8 cells, and terminally differentiated effector memory CD45RA+ cells were excluded. Comments on this clone: Its specificity is unknown.

Sorted-subset replicate PCR reactions were performed with approximately 180 ng DNA, corresponding to about 32,000 T cell genomes. Clones were read by immunoSEQ multiplex PCR, and TCRdb kept only the in-frame ones, dropping some. The data hold about 800,000 clones, with around 96% observed a single time. Germline V lookup: CDR1 GTSNPN, CDR2 SVGIG (reference sequence). The CDR3 runs to 15 residues. Trimming pared 1 base from V and 2 bases from J, leaving 12 bases between. The receptor was derived from a man aged 25 to 40 in good health. What was sequenced was naive CD8+ T cells sorted from blood. The chain links TRBV30 to TRBJ2-1, with D possibly being TRBD1 (6 bases). CDR3 sequence reads: CAWSGAGEAYNEQFF. The CDR3 DNA is TGTGCCTGGAGTGGGGCAGGGGAAGCCTACAATGAGCAGTTCTTC.